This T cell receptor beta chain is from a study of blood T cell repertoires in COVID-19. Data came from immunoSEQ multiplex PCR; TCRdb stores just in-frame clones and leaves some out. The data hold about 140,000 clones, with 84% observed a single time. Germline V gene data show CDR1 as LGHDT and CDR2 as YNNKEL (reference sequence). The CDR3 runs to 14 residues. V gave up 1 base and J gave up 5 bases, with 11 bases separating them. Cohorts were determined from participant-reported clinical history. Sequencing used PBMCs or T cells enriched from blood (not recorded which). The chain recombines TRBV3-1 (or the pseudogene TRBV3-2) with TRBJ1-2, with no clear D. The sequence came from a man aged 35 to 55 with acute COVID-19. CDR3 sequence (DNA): TGTGCCAGCAGCCAAGGTCAACGGGTTTATGGCTACACCTTC. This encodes CASSQGQRVYGYTF.